Sequencing of this TCR beta chain was carried out in a study of T cell responses to AZD1222 COVID-19 vaccine. There are a few counts of this clone. The table came from immunoSEQ multiplex PCR; TCRdb's copy has only in-frame clones and leaves some out. Of roughly 170,000 clones listed, 75% to 95% are singletons. After removal of 4 bases from V and 5 bases from J, the junction contained 4 bases not matched to a gene. CDR1 and CDR2 (germline): LGHDT, YNNKEL (reference sequence). This CDR3 spans 15 amino acids. This clonotype was sampled from an adult in good health. This specimen consisted of peripheral blood, obtained on day 0 of AZD1222 vaccination. The chain links TRBV3-1 (or the pseudogene TRBV3-2) to TRBJ1-5; 11 positions agree with TRBD1. The CDR3 coding sequence is TGTGCCAGCAGCCTAGGGACAGGGGGGGATCAGCCCCAGCATTTT. This encodes CASSLGTGGDQPQHF.